This TCR beta chain was captured by sequencing in a study of blood T cell repertoires in COVID-19. Study overall: Some COVID-19 samples were acute and others convalescent; all came from the United States, Italy and Spain. PBMCs, B-cell-depleted T cells, or T cells provided the cDNA or gDNA that made up the material.

The CDR3 totals 15 residues. Germline CDR1 and CDR2: SGDLS and YYNGEE. V lost 4 bases to trimming and J lost 0 bases, with 11 bases between them. How the authors handled the data: Estimation of nucleated cell counts relied on the amplification of reference gene primers. The table came from immunoSEQ multiplex PCR; TCRdb's copy has only in-frame clones and leaves some out. That table furnishes V, J and clone size, whereas the DNA furnished D and trimming. The sample consists of roughly 120,000 clones, around 91% of them appearing once. The genes are TRBV9 and TRBJ2-1; perhaps TRBD1 as D (6 bases). The clonotype was recovered from a man aged 65-85 years with active or convalescent COVID-19. Material for sequencing was peripheral blood. The CDR3 sequence is CASSPTGSSYNEQFF. The CDR3 coding sequence is TGTGCCAGCAGCCCCACAGGGAGCTCCTACAATGAGCAGTTCTTC.